This T cell receptor beta chain was sequenced during a study of vaccination and CD4 T cells after COVID-19. Turning to this clonotype: Its antigen is unidentified.

Once obtained from cultured CD4+ T cells, the DNA was sequenced using the Oncomine TCR Beta short-read assay. TCRdb independently ran MiXCR on the PCR reads; one entry per CDR3 protein. There are under 20,000 distinct CDR3 sequences in the sample; over 45% occur only once, and approximately 4% lies in the top ten. This CDR3 is built from 15 residues. V lost 7 bases, J lost 3 bases, and 9 bases stayed unmatched. Germline CDR1 reads MNHNS; CDR2 reads SASEGT. Documented treatment: approximately nine-day PBMC culture with coronavirus spike peptide pools or control peptides (ViraFEST assay). Sequenced input: CD4+ T cells from blood, cultured in vitro. The source is a human donor who had recovered from COVID-19. The chain is built from TRBV6-1 and TRBJ2-3; 8 positions agree with TRBD2. The CDR3 DNA follows: TGTGCCAGCACCGCCGGGGGGGCCATGACAGATACGCAGTATTTT. Translated, it gives CASTAGGAMTDTQYF.